These T cell receptor beta chains were read from a single sample in a study of T cell responses to AZD1222 COVID-19 vaccine. TCRdb keeps only in-frame clones here, not all; method: immunoSEQ multiplex PCR. This table holds roughly 130,000 clones, approximately 90% found once. Source: peripheral blood, taken on day 0 of AZD1222 vaccination. These receptors were obtained from an adult in good health. Both conserved end residues are part of each CDR3. A D gene is named only where the DNA matches it firmly. Clone sizes are given selectively: once, few, many, or a class where the clone is expanded.

clone_size	v_call	d_call	j_call	cdr3_nt	cdr3_aa
.	TRBV4-1	.	TRBJ1-2	TGCGCCAGCAGCCAAGAGAGAGGGAACTATGGCTACACCTTC	CASSQERGNYGYTF
once	TRBV6-5	.	TRBJ1-1	TGTGCCAGCAGGGCCGGGACACCGAACACTGAAGCTTTCTTT	CASRAGTPNTEAFF
.	TRBV18	.	TRBJ1-1	TGTGCCAGCTCACCTGCGGGGGGCACTGAAGCTTTCTTT	CASSPAGGTEAFF
.	TRBV3-1/TRBV3-2	.	TRBJ1-1	TGTGCCAGCAGCCAATCGAGACCAAACACTGAAGCTTTCTTT	CASSQSRPNTEAFF
.	TRBV6-2/TRBV6-3	TRBD1	TRBJ2-1	TGTGCCAGCAGTTACGGTACAGGGGCGGGTTCCTACAATGAGCAGTTCTTC	CASSYGTGAGSYNEQFF
.	TRBV7-2	.	TRBJ2-3	TGTGCCAGCACTATCGTGGAAGGGGGCACAGATACGCAGTATTTT	CASTIVEGGTDTQYF
.	TRBV6-5	.	TRBJ1-2	TGTGCCAGCAGTTACTGGGCGGACCTTAACTATGGCTACACCTTC	CASSYWADLNYGYTF
.	TRBV15	TRBD2	TRBJ2-7	TGTGCCACCAGCAGCCCTCTAGCGGGGGGCTTCAGCGAGCAGTACTTC	CATSSPLAGGFSEQYF
.	TRBV9	.	TRBJ1-1	TGTGCCAGCAGCGTAGTTGGTGCCACCTTTGCGTTGGATGAAGCTTTCTTT	CASSVVGATFALDEAFF
.	TRBV5-5	.	TRBJ1-5	TGTGCCAGCAGCTTGTTGGGGTCCCGCAATCAGCCCCAGCATTTT	CASSLLGSRNQPQHF
.	TRBV20-1	.	TRBJ1-1	TGCAGTGTCACTGAAGCTTTCTTT	CSVTEAFF
.	TRBV9	TRBD2	TRBJ2-7	TGTGCCAGCAGCGGAGGGGAGGGGGAGCAGTACTTC	CASSGGEGEQYF
.	TRBV5-4	TRBD1	TRBJ2-7	TGTGCCAGCAGCCCACAGGGGTTTATCGACGAGCAGTACTTC	CASSPQGFIDEQYF
.	TRBV7-5	.	TRBJ1-2	TGTGTCAGAACCCACAGGGGCCGCAGACCTAACTATGGCTACACCTTC	CVRTHRGRRPNYGYTF
.	TRBV5-6	.	TRBJ1-4	TGTGCCAGCAGCTTGGACGGATTTAATGAAAAACTGTTTTTT	CASSLDGFNEKLFF
.	TRBV10-3	TRBD1	TRBJ2-3	TGTGCCATCAGAGGACAGGGAACAGATACGCAGTATTTT	CAIRGQGTDTQYF
.	TRBV6-5	.	TRBJ2-1	TGTGCCAGCACGTACCAGGGGATGGGCTACAATGAGCAGTTCTTC	CASTYQGMGYNEQFF
.	TRBV28	.	TRBJ2-7	TGTGCCAGCAGTTTGACGGGAACCTACGAGCAGTACTTC	CASSLTGTYEQYF
.	TRBV7-6	TRBD2	TRBJ2-1	TGTGCCAGCAGCTTGGAGCGGGGGGGGAATGAGCAGTTCTTC	CASSLERGGNEQFF
.	TRBV6-1	.	TRBJ1-6	TGTGCCAGCAGTGAATGGGGAGGGACGGTGAATTCACCCCTCCACTTT	CASSEWGGTVNSPLHF
.	TRBV7-6	TRBD1	TRBJ2-1	TGTGCCAGCAGACCGGGACAGTCGGATGAGCAGTTCTTC	CASRPGQSDEQFF
.	TRBV19	TRBD1	TRBJ2-7	TGTGCCAGTAGTACCCCGGGACAGGGATTCGAGCAGTACTTC	CASSTPGQGFEQYF
.	TRBV10-3	.	TRBJ2-1	TGTGCCATCAGTGACCGGGGAGATGAGCAGTTCTTC	CAISDRGDEQFF
.	TRBV5-1	TRBD1	TRBJ1-4	TGCGCCAGCAGCCCTGGGCCCGGGACAGGGGCTCTTAATGAAAAACTGTTTTTT	CASSPGPGTGALNEKLFF
.	TRBV14	.	TRBJ1-1	TGTGCCAGCAGCCAACCTGGGAACACTGAAGCTTTCTTT	CASSQPGNTEAFF
.	TRBV6-5	.	TRBJ2-3	TGTGCCAGCAGTCGGAGGGGGGATACGCAGTATTTT	CASSRRGDTQYF
.	TRBV30	TRBD1	TRBJ1-5	TGTGCCTGGGGGCCGGGGACAGGGGGGAATCAGCCCCAGCATTTT	CAWGPGTGGNQPQHF
few	TRBV21-1	.	TRBJ1-1	TGTGCCAGCAGTCCCGGGACGGCGGGGGGGACTGAAGCTTTCTTT	CASSPGTAGGTEAFF
.	TRBV4-2	.	TRBJ1-5	TGTGCCAGCAGCCGCTCGTCGGGGGAGGGCAATCAGCCCCAGCATTTT	CASSRSSGEGNQPQHF
.	TRBV20-1	.	TRBJ1-2	TGCAGTGCTAGTCGTAAAACTAACTATGGCTACACCTTC	CSASRKTNYGYTF
.	TRBV2	.	TRBJ2-1	TGTGCCAGCACTGGAATCGGACAGAGAAATGAGCAGTTCTTC	CASTGIGQRNEQFF
.	TRBV3-1/TRBV3-2	.	TRBJ1-1	TGTGCCAGCAGCCAAGGTACTATATCTACTGAAGCTTTCTTT	CASSQGTISTEAFF
.	TRBV30	.	TRBJ2-5	TGTGCCTGGAGTCCCTACCTGGAGACCCAGTACTTC	CAWSPYLETQYF
.	TRBV3-1/TRBV3-2	TRBD1	TRBJ1-3	TGTGCCAGCAGCCCCCGACAGGGATCAGGAAACACCATATATTTT	CASSPRQGSGNTIYF
.	TRBV6-5	TRBD1	TRBJ1-5	TGTGCCAGCAGTTTAGGGACAGGGGACAATCAGCCCCAGCATTTT	CASSLGTGDNQPQHF
.	TRBV9	TRBD2	TRBJ2-3	TGTGCCAGCAGCCCCCGACTAGCGGGGGGGTGGACAGATACGCAGTATTTT	CASSPRLAGGWTDTQYF
.	TRBV5-6	TRBD1	TRBJ1-2	TGTGCCAGCAATAGACAGGGAATGTTTACCTATGGCTACACCTTC	CASNRQGMFTYGYTF
.	TRBV7-3	TRBD2	TRBJ2-1	TGTGCCAGCAGCCCCGGGGGGAGCGAGCAGTTCTTC	CASSPGGSEQFF
.	TRBV4-1	.	TRBJ2-5	TGCGCCAGCAGCCAAGTAGGGGGGGCAGGAGGGCAAGAGACCCAGTACTTC	CASSQVGGAGGQETQYF
.	TRBV23-1	TRBD1	TRBJ1-5	TGCGCCAGCAGTCCAAAACGCCCGACAGGGTCGCAGCCCCAGCATTTT	CASSPKRPTGSQPQHF
.	TRBV19	.	TRBJ1-5	TGTGCCAGTAACACAGGGTTTAGCAATCAGCCCCAGCATTTT	CASNTGFSNQPQHF
.	TRBV20-1	TRBD1	TRBJ1-2	TGCAGTGCTAGTAAGGGGGCCGATGGCTACACCTTC	CSASKGADGYTF
.	TRBV7-8	.	TRBJ2-7	TGTGCCAGCAGCTTTCTCAGGGGGGCCGAGCAGTACTTC	CASSFLRGAEQYF
.	TRBV3-1/TRBV3-2	.	TRBJ2-7	TGTGCCAGCAGCCGCTTCGACTCATCCTACGAGCAGTACTTC	CASSRFDSSYEQYF
.	TRBV20-1	.	TRBJ1-1	TGCAGTGCTAGTCCCGGACAGATGACTGAAGCTTTCTTT	CSASPGQMTEAFF
.	TRBV28	.	TRBJ1-6	TGTGCCAGCATGGCGGGGGGCTCCTATAATTCACCCCTCCACTTT	CASMAGGSYNSPLHF
.	TRBV6-5	.	TRBJ1-2	TGTGCCAGCAGTTACGCGGACGGTCGAGGCTACACCTTC	CASSYADGRGYTF
.	TRBV12-3/TRBV12-4	.	TRBJ2-5	TGTGCCAGCAGTTGGGGACAACAAGAGACCCAGTACTTC	CASSWGQQETQYF
.	TRBV7-8	.	TRBJ1-4	TGTGCCAGCAGCCCCCTGAGTGAAAAACTGTTTTTT	CASSPLSEKLFF
.	TRBV5-5	.	TRBJ1-1	TGTGCCAGCAGCTTGGCAGCTTTTGAAGCTTTCTTT	CASSLAAFEAFF